This TCR beta chain derives from a study of early T cells in non-severe SARS-CoV-2 infection. Overall study: Unsorted whole-blood RNA was sequenced in bulk, leaving chains unpaired.

Study findings and constraints: Matching against VDJdb likely underestimated virus-specific expansions, favoring anti-spike CD8.

Germline V gene sequence: CDR1 DFQATT, CDR2 SNEGSKA (reference sequence). The CDR3 sequence is 14 residues long. The V gene lost 1 base and the J gene lost 4 bases, with 12 bases spanning the gap. Individual cDNA molecules received unique molecular identifiers during library preparation. TCRdb reanalysed the 5' RACE reads using MiXCR and keeps one entry per CDR3 protein. The sample lists 84,000 or so distinct CDR3 sequences, about 14% seen once, with around 9.9% in the top ten. This clonotype has a handful of counts. Its antigen remains unidentified. A read error is likely, as this CDR3 ends without the conserved phenylalanine or tryptophan.

The V and J genes are TRBV20-1 and TRBJ2-3; D remains ambiguous. This receptor was taken from an adult who was a healthcare worker with PCR-confirmed SARS-CoV-2 infection or an uninfected control (not recorded which). Sequences were obtained from whole blood. The CDR3 loop is CSARGQKVADTQYL. The DNA of the CDR3 is TGCAGTGCTAGAGGGCAGAAGGTCGCAGATACGCAGTATCTT.